This T cell receptor (beta chain) was documented in a study of OX40 agonist ivuxolimab in advanced cancers. Study information: Prior checkpoint blockade (anti-PD-1, anti-PD-L1 or anti-CTLA-4) was permitted; over 30% had it. Study-wide results and caveats: Partial responders at 0.1-3.0 mg/kg showed near-lowest clonal expansion.

The repertoire was sequenced with immunoSEQ multiplex PCR; TCRdb's copy has only in-frame clones and lacks some. The table includes about 41,000 clones, 88% detected once. Notes on this clone: What it binds is not known.

The specimen comprised CD4+ or CD8+ T cells sorted from blood, sampled in a trial of the OX40 agonist ivuxolimab. The TCR originated in an adult with an advanced solid tumor such as melanoma, head and neck, liver or kidney cancer.

CDR3: CASSLVAGGRNRGEAFF. The CDR3 coding sequence is TGTGCCAGCAGCTTAGTTGCAGGGGGCAGGAACAGAGGTGAAGCTTTCTTT. The chain uses TRBV13 and TRBJ1-1; 8 positions match TRBD1. V trimming: 1 base; J trimming: 7 bases; junction bases outside the gene matches: 14. The germline gives CDR1 PRHDT, CDR2 FYEKMQ (reference sequence). The CDR3 spans 17 residues.